This T cell receptor beta chain appears in the sequencing data of a study of T-cell memory formation after mild COVID-19. Turning to the study itself: Clusters were largely donor specific.

The V end was cut by 2 bases, the J end by 9 bases, with 17 bases between. The CDR3 runs to 15 residues. Germline V gives CDR1 ENHRY, CDR2 SYGVKD. In this sample, this clonotype turned up many times. Its antigen is not identified. Findings and caveats of the study: Clones that contracted from day 15 to 85 were balanced CD4/CD8, while later expanders leaned CD4+.

From the 5' RACE reads, TCRdb called clonotypes with MiXCR, one entry per CDR3 protein. The sample lists some 40,000 distinct CDR3 sequences, roughly 6.1% occurring once. The source material was PBMCs or a T cell subset sorted from them (not recorded which). The rearrangement uses TRBV10-3 and TRBJ2-1; D remains ambiguous. The sequence was obtained from an adult who had mild COVID-19 (a few samples of this study predate the infection). Cell type and time point are not known. The CDR3 is CAISEKVSAPSEQFF. The CDR3 nucleotides are TGTGCCATCAGTGAGAAGGTCTCGGCTCCAAGTGAGCAGTTCTTC.